The present T cell receptor beta chain was sequenced within a study of neoadjuvant anti-PD-1 for oral cavity cancer. Using immunoSEQ multiplex PCR, the repertoire was profiled, and TCRdb retains in-frame clones only, with some absent. The sample includes over 65,000 clones, 70% to 90% of them seen just once. V lost 3 bases and J 4 bases, leaving 17 bases between the germline ends. The CDR3 sequence is 16 residues long. Germline V gene lookup returns CDR1 SGDLS and CDR2 YYNGEE. The sample's time point: after neoadjuvant nivolumab, at surgical resection. Here the sequenced sample was PBMCs, taken after nivolumab (anti-PD-1) treatment. This TCR was sampled from a person aged 35 to 85 with oral cavity squamous cell carcinoma. This chain connects TRBV9 to TRBJ1-3, with D tentatively TRBD1 (6 bases). CDR3 loop: CASSGLTGSGGNTIYF. Written as DNA, the CDR3 is TGTGCCAGCAGCGGACTAACAGGGTCGGGAGGAAACACCATATATTTT.